The T cell receptor beta chain described here comes from a study of blood T cell repertoires in COVID-19. On the study more broadly: The United States, Italy and Spain provided the acute and convalescent COVID-19 samples. The cDNA or gDNA used as material had been derived from T cells, B-cell-depleted T cells, or PBMCs.

Original analysis: Quantification of nucleated cells was approximated via reference gene primer amplification. The table came from immunoSEQ multiplex PCR; TCRdb's copy has only in-frame clones and leaves some out. That table is the source of V, J and clone size, and D and trimming were worked out from the DNA. The sample contains 50,000 to 65,000 clones, 70% to 90% of which appear only once. The CDR3 runs to 15 residues. The chain recombines TRBV7-5 with TRBJ2-7; the table's D call, TRBD1, was not checked against the DNA. TRBV7-5 is recorded as a pseudogene. The sequenced sample consisted of peripheral blood. The TCR originated in a man aged 70-80 years with acute or convalescent COVID-19. The CDR3 sequence: CVRSFPRARGVPQYF. The CDR3 bases are TGTGTCAGAAGCTTCCCCCGGGCCAGGGGTGTGCCGCAGTACTTC.